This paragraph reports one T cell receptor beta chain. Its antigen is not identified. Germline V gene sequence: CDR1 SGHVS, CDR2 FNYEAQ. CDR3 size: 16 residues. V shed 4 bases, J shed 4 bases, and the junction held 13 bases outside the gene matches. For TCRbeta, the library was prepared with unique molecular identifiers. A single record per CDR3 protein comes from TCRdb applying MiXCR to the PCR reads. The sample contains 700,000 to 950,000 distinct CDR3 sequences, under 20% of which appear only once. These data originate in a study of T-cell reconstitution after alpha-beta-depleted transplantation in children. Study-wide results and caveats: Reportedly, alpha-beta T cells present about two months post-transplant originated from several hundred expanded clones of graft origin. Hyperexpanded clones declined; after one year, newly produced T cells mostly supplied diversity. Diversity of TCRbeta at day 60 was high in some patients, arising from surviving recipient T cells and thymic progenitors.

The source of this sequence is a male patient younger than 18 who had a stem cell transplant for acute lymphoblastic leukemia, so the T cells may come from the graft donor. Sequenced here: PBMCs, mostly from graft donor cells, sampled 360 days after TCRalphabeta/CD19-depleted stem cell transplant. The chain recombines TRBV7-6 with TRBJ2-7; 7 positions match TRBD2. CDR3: CASSSPTGGRVYEQYF. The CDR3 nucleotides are TGTGCCAGCAGCTCCCCTACGGGCGGGAGAGTATACGAGCAGTACTTC.